This T cell receptor beta chain comes out of a study of T cell responses to AZD1222 COVID-19 vaccine. Points from the study as a whole: Donor demographics were predominantly white British with a female majority; clonal diversity may be underestimated.

Using immunoSEQ multiplex PCR, the repertoire was profiled, and TCRdb retains in-frame clones only, with some absent. This table holds 150,000 or so clones, roughly nine tenths found once. The V gene lost 1 base and the J gene lost 7 bases, with 18 bases spanning the gap. The CDR3 spans 16 residues. Germline lookup yields CDR1 SGHAT and CDR2 FQNNGV. As for this clone: The antigen is not known.

The sequences come from peripheral blood, collected 28 days after the second AZD1222 dose. V usage is TRBV11-2 and J usage is TRBJ2-3; no definite D call. The receptor's source is an adult who received the AZD1222 COVID-19 vaccine. CDR3 sequence reads: CASSLGRSTPGNTQYF. In DNA, the CDR3 is TGTGCCAGCAGCTTAGGACGGTCGACCCCAGGCAATACGCAGTATTTT.